This is a list of T cell receptor beta chains from one sample in a study of blood T cells in healthy people across ages. Each CDR3 protein is one row after TCRdb ran MiXCR on the 5' RACE reads. The data contain about 1.8 million distinct CDR3 sequences, around half of them seen just once; the ten biggest clones take up 2% to 2.5%. The sample taken for sequencing was blood. The receptors were gathered from a woman aged 40 to 50 in good health. CDR3s include the opening cysteine and the closing phenylalanine or tryptophan. D genes are given only for firm matches. Size is omitted from some rows. Given values are once, few, many or a class for expanded clones.

v_call	cdr3_length	j_call	d_call	clone_size	cdr3_nt	cdr3_aa
TRBV7-9	17	TRBJ2-3	.	.	TGTGCCAGCAGCTTAGCGGAGACTAGGGAATCAGGAGATACGCAGTATTTT	CASSLAETRESGDTQYF
TRBV27	12	TRBJ2-7	TRBD2	.	TGTGCCAGCACGACTAGCGGAGGCTCCCAGTACTTC	CASTTSGGSQYF
TRBV12-3/TRBV12-4	14	TRBJ1-2	TRBD1	many	TGTGCCAGCAGTTCTCAGGGGGAGGGCTATGGCTACACCTTC	CASSSQGEGYGYTF
TRBV9	13	TRBJ1-2	.	.	TGTGCCAGCAGCGTAGCTATTGGGGATGGCTACACCTTC	CASSVAIGDGYTF
TRBV10-1	16	TRBJ2-5	TRBD2	.	TGCGCCAGCAGTGAGGGCTCGCGGGGGGGCGGAGAGACCCAGTACTTC	CASSEGSRGGGETQYF
TRBV7-2	15	TRBJ2-3	TRBD1	.	TGTGCCAGCAGTCCCGGACAGGGGTATGCAGATACGCAGTATTTT	CASSPGQGYADTQYF
TRBV10-3	13	TRBJ2-1	.	.	TGTGCCATCTCTGACGGGCTCAACAATGAGCAGTTCTTC	CAISDGLNNEQFF
TRBV6-5	17	TRBJ2-3	TRBD1	.	TGTGCCAGCAGTTACAAAAAGGACAGGAGAAACACAGATACGCAGTATTTT	CASSYKKDRRNTDTQYF
TRBV20-1	16	TRBJ2-1	TRBD2	.	TGCAGTGCTAGAGAAGATCTAGCGGGGGTTTACAATGAGCAGTTCTTC	CSAREDLAGVYNEQFF
TRBV5-1	13	TRBJ2-1	.	once	TGCGCCAGCTCCATGGGGGGCCAAGAGACCCAGTTCTTC	CASSMGGQETQFF
TRBV4-2	15	TRBJ1-1	.	.	TGTGCCAGCAGCTATGGGGGGGTAGCCAACACTGAAGCTTTCTTT	CASSYGGVANTEAFF
TRBV6-5	15	TRBJ2-5	.	.	TGTGCCAGCAGTTACTCGGTACCCGGCGGGGAGACCCAGTACTTC	CASSYSVPGGETQYF
TRBV5-8	14	TRBJ2-7	TRBD1	few	TGTGCCAGCACCCGCGGACAGGGGGCAGGTGAGCAGTACTTC	CASTRGQGAGEQYF
TRBV12-3/TRBV12-4	13	TRBJ1-2	.	few	TGTGCCAGCAGTATTAGCCCCACAGGCATCTACACCTTC	CASSISPTGIYTF
TRBV9	18	TRBJ1-2	.	once	TGTGCCAGCAGCTCGGTGGGCAGGGGAAAAGGAAAGTCGTATGGCTACACCTTC	CASSSVGRGKGKSYGYTF
TRBV6-6	11	TRBJ1-5	.	.	TGTGCCAGCAGGGCCGGCAGCACCCAGCATTTT	CASRAGSTQHF
TRBV27	15	TRBJ2-2	TRBD2	.	TGTGCCAGCAGCAGCGGGGGCCTGTTCACCGGGGAGCTGTTTTTT	CASSSGGLFTGELFF
TRBV7-9	17	TRBJ1-1	TRBD1	once	TGTGCCAGCAGTTCCACAGCAGACAGGGGACTGAACACTGAAGCTTTCTTT	CASSSTADRGLNTEAFF
TRBV12-3/TRBV12-4	14	TRBJ2-7	.	.	TGTGCCAGTAGCCCCGGGCCGGCAGAAAAGGAGCAGTACTTC	CASSPGPAEKEQYF
TRBV7-2	15	TRBJ1-5	.	.	TGTGCCAGCAGCTTGGGACACGACCCCAATCAGCCCCAGCATTTT	CASSLGHDPNQPQHF
TRBV10-3	11	TRBJ1-1	.	.	TGTGCCATCAGGTCCGGAGGCTACGCTTTCTTT	CAIRSGGYAFF
TRBV6-6	14	TRBJ1-2	.	few	TGTGCCATCTCCGAGCAGCACTCTAACTATGGCTACACCTTC	CAISEQHSNYGYTF
TRBV7-2	12	TRBJ1-5	.	few	TGTGCCAGCAGCGTCAACGGGTCACCCCAGCATTTT	CASSVNGSPQHF
TRBV29-1	14	TRBJ2-5	.	.	TGCAGCGTTGATTGGTCGGGGCCGGGGGAGACCCAGTACTTC	CSVDWSGPGETQYF
TRBV27	13	TRBJ2-5	TRBD2	.	TGTGCCAGCAGAGCTAGCGGGGTAAAGACCCAGTACTTC	CASRASGVKTQYF
TRBV7-2	14	TRBJ2-1	.	.	TGTGCCAGCAGCTTCGGACAGCGTTACAATGAGCAGTTCTTC	CASSFGQRYNEQFF
TRBV7-2	12	TRBJ1-2	.	.	TGTGCCAGCAGCTTAGATGCCCGGATGAACACCTTC	CASSLDARMNTF
TRBV14	14	TRBJ2-5	.	once	TGTACCAGCAGCCAAGAGGGGCGTTTCGAGACCCAGTACTTC	CTSSQEGRFETQYF
TRBV6-4	15	TRBJ2-3	.	few	TGTGCCAGCAGCAAGACGGGGGCCCCAACAGATACGCAGTATTTT	CASSKTGAPTDTQYF
TRBV5-1	15	TRBJ1-2	TRBD1	few	TGCGCCAGCAGCGGCGAAGACAGGGGCTACTATGGCTACACCTTC	CASSGEDRGYYGYTF
TRBV24-1	16	TRBJ2-1	TRBD1	.	TGTGCCACCAGTGACAGATCGACAGGGTCCTACAATGAGCAGTTCTTC	CATSDRSTGSYNEQFF
TRBV5-1	14	TRBJ1-5	TRBD1	.	TGCGCCAGCAGCTTGGGGACAGGGTCCGGAACCCAGCATTTT	CASSLGTGSGTQHF
TRBV12-3/TRBV12-4	18	TRBJ1-2	TRBD1	.	TGTGCCAGCAGTTTAATTTTGGGTGGGACAGGAGCTAACTATGGCTACACCTTC	CASSLILGGTGANYGYTF
TRBV6-5	18	TRBJ2-1	TRBD2	.	TGTGCCAGCAGTTACTCACGGGCCGGGACTAGCCGTCACAATGAGCAGTTCTTC	CASSYSRAGTSRHNEQFF
TRBV6-8	14	TRBJ2-7	.	.	TGTGCCAGCAGGGGACCGCCCTGCTCCTACGAGCAGTACTTC	CASRGPPCSYEQYF
TRBV11-1	15	TRBJ2-1	TRBD2	.	TGTGCCAGCCGACCGGGACTAGCGGCTTCTGGTAAGCAGTTCTTC	CASRPGLAASGKQFF
TRBV6-2/TRBV6-3	16	TRBJ2-3	TRBD2	.	TGTGCCAGCAGTTACAGAGCGGGGGAAACCCCGGATACGCAGTATTTT	CASSYRAGETPDTQYF
TRBV6-1	14	TRBJ1-6	.	.	TGTGCCAGCAACCAACAGGTTTCAAATTCACCCCTCCACTTT	CASNQQVSNSPLHF
TRBV14	17	TRBJ1-1	TRBD1	.	TGTGCCAGCAGCCACTTAGTAGGACAGGGCATTTACACTGAAGCTTTCTTT	CASSHLVGQGIYTEAFF
TRBV7-2	16	TRBJ2-5	.	few	TGTGCCAGCAGCTTAGACGGGCAGCTACGAGGAGAGACCCAGTACTTC	CASSLDGQLRGETQYF
TRBV7-7	15	TRBJ2-5	.	.	TGTGCTAGCAGCTTAGGGGCGACACTGTTGGGGGCCCAGTACTTC	CASSLGATLLGAQYF
TRBV20-1	12	TRBJ1-2	TRBD1	.	TGCAGTGTTCGTACCGGGACAGTTGGCTACACCTTC	CSVRTGTVGYTF
TRBV7-2	16	TRBJ1-4	.	.	TGTGCCAGCAGCCCGGGGGTAGCTACCTCAAATGAAAAACTGTTTTTT	CASSPGVATSNEKLFF
TRBV7-2	18	TRBJ2-3	.	.	TGTGCCAGCAGCTTCCGACAGGCCCTCGGCACTAGCACAGATACGCAGTATTTT	CASSFRQALGTSTDTQYF
TRBV7-2	15	TRBJ2-5	.	.	TGTGCCAGCAGCTTAGGACAGGTGTACCAAGAGACCCAGTACTTC	CASSLGQVYQETQYF
TRBV15	15	TRBJ2-1	.	.	TGTGCCACCAGCCCCCAAGCGGAGAACTACAATGAGCAGTTCTTC	CATSPQAENYNEQFF
TRBV9	14	TRBJ2-5	.	.	TGTGCCAGCAGCGTAGTGGGTAGCTCGGAGACCCAGTACTTC	CASSVVGSSETQYF
TRBV12-3/TRBV12-4	15	TRBJ2-2	TRBD1	.	TGTGCCAGCAGTCGAACCGGGACAGGCTCCGGGGAGCTGTTTTTT	CASSRTGTGSGELFF
TRBV3-1	15	TRBJ2-3	.	.	TGTGCCAGCAGCCAATACGGGGTGGAAAAAGATACGCAGTATTTT	CASSQYGVEKDTQYF
TRBV9	17	TRBJ2-6	.	.	TGTGCCAGCAGCACTCGGGACTTTGGCTCTGGGGCCAACGTCCTGACTTTC	CASSTRDFGSGANVLTF
TRBV6-4	16	TRBJ2-3	TRBD2	once	TGTGCCAGCAGTGTAGGAGCGGGAACTAACACAGATACGCAGTATTTT	CASSVGAGTNTDTQYF